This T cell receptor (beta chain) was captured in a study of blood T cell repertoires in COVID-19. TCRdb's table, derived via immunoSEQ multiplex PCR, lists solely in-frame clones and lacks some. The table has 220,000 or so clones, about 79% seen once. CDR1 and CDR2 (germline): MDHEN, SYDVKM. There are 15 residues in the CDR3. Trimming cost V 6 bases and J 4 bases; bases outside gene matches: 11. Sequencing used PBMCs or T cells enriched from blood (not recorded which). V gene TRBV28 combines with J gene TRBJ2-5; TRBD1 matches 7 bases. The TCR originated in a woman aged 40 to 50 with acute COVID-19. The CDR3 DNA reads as TGTGCCAGCAGACGCCCGGGACAGCTCGGAGAGACCCAGTACTTC. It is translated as CASRRPGQLGETQYF.